Following are 24 T cell receptor beta chains from one sample sequenced in a study of sequential checkpoint blockade in melanoma. Assay: immunoSEQ multiplex PCR; the TCRdb copy retains only in-frame clones and omits some. Of 20,000 to 25,000 clones in the sample, around 80% were seen once. Treatment noted: randomized to nivolumab then ipilimumab (arm A) or the reverse (arm B). This sample comprised CD8+ T cells sorted from blood (inferred from file names), obtained from a patient given nivolumab and ipilimumab in sequence. The receptors were sampled from a human donor with melanoma.

The V call is TRBV5-6, the J call TRBJ2-3; D might be TRBD2 (6 bases). The CDR3 length is 15 residues. Germline lookup yields CDR1 SGHDT and CDR2 YYEEEE. V lost 1 base and J 0 bases, leaving 9 bases between the germline ends. The CDR3 DNA reads TGTGCCAGCAGCTTGACGGCGGGGAGCACAGATACGCAGTATTTT. Its translation is CASSLTAGSTDTQYF.

CDR3 bases: TGTGCCAGCAGTCCCGGCTTTGACAATCAAGAGACCCAGTACTTC. Its protein product is CASSPGFDNQETQYF. This chain connects TRBV27 to TRBJ2-5; D ambiguous. The CDR3 has 15 residues. The V end lost 5 bases, the J end lost 2 bases, and 15 bases lay between the germline ends. The V gene's germline CDR1 is MNHEY and CDR2 SMNVEV (reference sequence).

The V and J genes are TRBV4-3 and TRBJ2-6, with D perhaps matching TRBD2 (5 bases). The CDR3 runs 15 residues. The V gene's germline CDR1 is LGHNA and CDR2 YSLEER. With 3 bases removed from V and 1 base from J, the gap between germline ends came to 7 bases. The CDR3 coding sequence is TGCGCCAGCAGCCAGGGAGTATCTGGGGCCAACGTCCTGACTTTC. This sequence encodes CASSQGVSGANVLTF.

CDR3 sequence reads: CASSGHRGVGEQYF. The CDR3 region has the DNA TGTGCCAGCAGCGGCCACAGGGGAGTGGGAGAGCAGTACTTC. This rearrangement joins TRBV11-2 to TRBJ2-7; 7 bases match TRBD1. Germline V CDR1 and CDR2: SGHAT, FQNNGV. The CDR3 runs to 14 residues. Germline trimming cut 5 bases from V and 7 bases from J; bases unmatched to any gene: 11.

The J gene is TRBJ2-1, the V gene TRBV6-4; 8 bases map to TRBD2. Looked up from germline, CDR1 is MRHNA and CDR2 is SNTAGT. The CDR3 spans 15 residues. V shed 2 bases, J shed 7 bases, and the junction held 7 bases outside the gene matches. The CDR3 DNA follows: TGTGCCAGCAGTGACGACTTAGCGGGAAGGAATGAGCAGTTCTTC. As protein: CASSDDLAGRNEQFF.

The chain links TRBV10-3 to TRBJ2-5; 7 bases fit TRBD1. Germline V gives CDR1 ENHRY, CDR2 SYGVKD. This CDR3 has 17 amino acids. The trim removed 2 bases at V and 0 bases at J, leaving 9 bases unmatched. CDR3 loop: CAISERDSAPYQETQYF. The CDR3 nucleotides read TGTGCCATCAGTGAGCGGGACAGTGCTCCCTACCAAGAGACCCAGTACTTC.

This clone was seen only a few times. The V and J genes are TRBV6-6 and TRBJ2-7; D is possibly TRBD1 (5 bases). V was clipped by 1 base and J by 7 bases, with 14 bases between them. The germline V gene encodes CDR1 MNHNY and CDR2 SVGAGI (reference sequence). This CDR3 has 14 amino acids. CDR3 bases: TGTGCCAGCAGTTACTTTATAGGGGTAGGGGAGCAGTACTTC. Residues: CASSYFIGVGEQYF.

The rearrangement uses TRBV4-1 and TRBJ2-7; D ambiguous. Germline values: CDR1 MGHRA, CDR2 YSYEKL. CDR3 length equals 13 residues. Trimming cost V 6 bases and J 3 bases, with 12 bases left between them. CDR3 in amino acids: CASSYSRNYEQYF. CDR3 DNA sequence: TGCGCCAGCAGTTATAGCCGAAACTACGAGCAGTACTTC.

The table lists this clone with a few counts. The chain links TRBV6-6 to TRBJ2-7, with a possible D match to TRBD1 (5 bases). The CDR3 length is 16 residues. CDR1 and CDR2 (germline): MNHNY, SVGAGI (reference sequence). Trimming pared 0 bases from V and 0 bases from J, leaving 12 bases between. The CDR3 sequence is CASSYSSAGSSYEQYF. DNA for the CDR3: TGTGCCAGCAGTTACTCTTCGGCAGGGTCCTCCTACGAGCAGTACTTC.

This chain joins TRBV25-1 and TRBJ2-5; 8 bases align to TRBD1. The J call may be mistaken, given a closer DNA end match to TRBJ2-7. CDR1 is MGHDK and CDR2 is SYGVNS in the germline V gene. This CDR3 has 14 residues. The DNA for the CDR3 is TGTGCCAGCAGTGAGGCAGGGGGCCTCTACGAGCAGTACTTC. Protein product: CASSEAGGLYEQYF.

The chain carries TRBV6-1 and TRBJ2-1; 11 bases are a match to TRBD2. The CDR3 is 15 residues long. J lost 6 bases, V lost 4 bases, and 5 bases had no gene match. CDR1 MNHNS and CDR2 SASEGT come from the germline V gene. DNA for the CDR3: TGTGCCAGCAGTGTACTAGCGGGAGTGGGCAATGAGCAGTTCTTC. Translation gives CASSVLAGVGNEQFF.

The gene calls are TRBV7-2 and TRBJ1-6, with D tentatively TRBD1 (5 bases). CDR3 length: 15 residues. Germline CDR1 SGHTA, CDR2 FQGNSA. Trimming pared 5 bases from V and 1 base from J, leaving 9 bases between. CDR3 DNA: TGTGCCAGCAGCGTCGACAGTTCCTATAATTCACCCCTCCACTTT. Translation: CASSVDSSYNSPLHF.

The gene calls are TRBV30 and TRBJ2-3; 12 nucleotides align to TRBD2. The V gene end was trimmed by 0 bases and the J gene end by 7 bases; junction bases not matched to a gene: 5. This CDR3 region has 15 residues. Germline V CDR1 and CDR2: GTSNPN, SVGIG (reference sequence). The CDR3 DNA follows: TGTGCCTGGAGTGTACTAGCGGGGGGTTCGCATACGCAGTATTTT. It yields the protein CAWSVLAGGSHTQYF.

This clone has more than one count but fewer than ten. The V call is TRBV9, the J call TRBJ2-1, with 13 bases that match TRBD2. V shed 2 bases, J shed 8 bases, and the junction held 7 bases outside the gene matches. Germline loops: CDR1 SGDLS, CDR2 YYNGEE. The CDR3 extends over 16 amino acids. The CDR3 DNA reads TGTGCCAGCAGCGTGGGGACTAGCGGGATGAGTCATGAGCAGTTCTTC. Translated: CASSVGTSGMSHEQFF.

The sample holds one count of this clone. The V and J genes are TRBV29-1 and TRBJ2-7; TRBD1 aligns across 9 bases. In germline, CDR1 is SQVTM, CDR2 ANQGSEA. After removal of 4 bases from V and 4 bases from J, the junction contained 5 bases not matched to a gene. CDR3 length: 13 amino acids. The CDR3 DNA follows: TGCAGCGTTGCGGAACAGGGGGCATACGAGCAGTACTTC. Encoded protein: CSVAEQGAYEQYF.

The genes are TRBV30 and TRBJ2-7, with a weak D call TRBD2 (7 bases). The germline CDR1 and CDR2 sequences are GTSNPN and SVGIG (reference sequence). CDR3 length: 15 amino acids. V lost 2 bases and J 2 bases, leaving 16 bases between the germline ends. The CDR3 sequence is CAWSREGGRTYEQYF. The CDR3, as DNA: TGTGCCTGGAGTAGGGAGGGGGGGCGAACCTACGAGCAGTACTTC.

V usage is TRBV2 and J usage is TRBJ2-7; TRBD1 is a possible D gene (6 bases). This CDR3 contains 14 residues. V was cut by 9 bases and J by 0 bases, with 15 bases left in between. Looked up from germline, CDR1 is SNHLY and CDR2 is FYNNEI. CDR3 bases: TGTGCCAGTTCTATGGGACATAGCTCCTACGAGCAGTACTTC. As protein: CASSMGHSSYEQYF. The full variable domain, completed using reference TRBV2 and TRBJ2-7, is EPEVTQTPSHQVTQMGQEVILRCVPISNHLYFYWYRQILGQKVEFLVSFYNNEISEKSEIFDDQFSVERPDGSNFTLKIRSTKLEDSAMYFCASSMGHSSYEQYFGPGTRLTVT.

The count of this clone is one. The rearrangement links TRBV28 to TRBJ2-7; D may be TRBD2 (5 bases). The CDR3 totals 11 residues. Germline values: CDR1 MDHEN, CDR2 SYDVKM. V gave up 7 bases and J gave up 5 bases, with 9 bases separating them. DNA of the CDR3: TGTGCCAGCAACCCGGGGAACGAGCAGTACTTC. Translation gives CASNPGNEQYF. The variable domain in full, completed from reference TRBV28 and TRBJ2-7, reads DVKVTQSSRYLVKRTGEKVFLECVQDMDHENMFWYRQDPGLGLRLIYFSYDVKMKEKGDIPEGYSVSREKKERFSLILESASTNQTSMYLCASNPGNEQYFGPGTRLTVT.

The chain joins TRBV4-2 to TRBJ2-2; D unclear. The CDR3 runs 15 residues. Germline CDR1 and CDR2: LGHNA and YNFKEQ. Trimming took 0 bases from V and 4 from J, leaving 9 bases between them. The CDR3 sequence: CASSQDPAITGELFF. CDR3 nucleotide sequence: TGTGCCAGCAGCCAAGATCCAGCGATCACCGGGGAGCTGTTTTTT.

The chain joins TRBV5-5 to TRBJ1-2; D is possibly TRBD1 (5 bases). The ends were cut back, 1 base at V and 4 bases at J, with 17 bases in the middle. Germline CDR1 and CDR2: SGHKS and YYEKEE (reference sequence). CDR3 length: 16 amino acids. The CDR3 is CASSLTDMEGSYGYTF. The CDR3 nucleotides read TGTGCCAGCAGCTTGACGGACATGGAGGGGTCCTATGGCTACACCTTC. The full variable domain, rest sourced from reference TRBV5-5 and TRBJ1-2, is DAGVTQSPTHLIKTRGQQVTLRCSPISGHKSVSWYQQVLGQGPQFIFQYYEKEERGRGNFPDRFSARQFPNYSSELNVNALLLGDSALYLCASSLTDMEGSYGYTFGSGTRLTVV.

This sequence joins TRBV6-5 and TRBJ1-1; D is perhaps TRBD1 (5 bases). The V gene lost 4 bases and the J gene lost 5 bases, with 20 bases spanning the gap. This CDR3 is built from 16 residues. The germline V gene has CDR1 MNHEY and CDR2 SVGAGI. In DNA, the CDR3 is TGTGCCAGCAGTTTCGACCGGGCCGTGGGGGGGACTGAAGCTTTCTTT. The encoded protein is CASSFDRAVGGTEAFF.

This rearrangement joins TRBV28 to TRBJ2-3, with TRBD2 identical over 10 bases. The CDR3 contains 16 residues. The junction had 8 bases not matched to a gene; V was cut back by 3 bases and J by 5 bases. Germline V gives CDR1 MDHEN, CDR2 SYDVKM. The CDR3 DNA reads TGTGCCAGCAGTTTGCTAGCGGGGGTGACGGGAGATACGCAGTATTTT. It yields the protein CASSLLAGVTGDTQYF.

This clone was detected only a few times. V is TRBV28 and J is TRBJ1-2; TRBD1 matches at 7 bases. Germline loops: CDR1 MDHEN, CDR2 SYDVKM. V lost 4 bases and J lost 4; bases outside the gene matches: 6. CDR3 length: 14 amino acids. This CDR3 is CASSSLGQSYGYTF. CDR3 DNA sequence: TGTGCCAGCAGTTCATTGGGACAGTCCTATGGCTACACCTTC.

The V call is TRBV6-6, the J call TRBJ2-2; D is unresolved. CDR1 is MNHNY, CDR2 SVGAGI, per germline (reference sequence). The V end was cut by 7 bases, the J end by 6 bases, with 6 bases between. The CDR3 has 11 residues. CDR3 protein: CASTSSGELFF. The CDR3 region has the DNA TGTGCCAGCACCTCCTCCGGGGAGCTGTTTTTT.